This TCR beta chain was recovered during a study of T cell responses to AZD1222 COVID-19 vaccine. Measured with immunoSEQ multiplex PCR; TCRdb has only the in-frame clones, and not every one. Among tens of thousands of clones listed, almost 90% were seen once. In germline, CDR1 is SEHNR, CDR2 FQNEAQ (reference sequence). The V end lost 3 bases, the J end lost 2 bases, and 14 bases lay between the germline ends. The CDR3 sequence is 15 residues long. This TCR was sampled from an adult who received the AZD1222 COVID-19 vaccine. The chain has TRBV7-9 and TRBJ2-7; D gene ambiguous. The sequences come from peripheral blood, collected 28 days after the second AZD1222 dose. The CDR3 DNA sequence: TGTGCCAGCAGCTTCTCGACCCGTGCGCCCTACGAGCAGTACTTC. Its protein product is CASSFSTRAPYEQYF.